This is a list of T cell receptor beta chains from one sample in a study of beta chain features in type 1 diabetes. The assay was immunoSEQ multiplex PCR, and TCRdb's table has in-frame clones only and misses some. This sample has approximately 340,000 clones; more than 13% occur once, and the top ten carry approximately 0.019%. The material sequenced was naive CD4+ T cells from blood. The receptor source for this set is a woman aged 18-30 years in good health. CDR3s include the opening cysteine and the closing phenylalanine or tryptophan. The D gene is left open where the match is weak. Clone size is shown for a subset of rows, as once, few, many or a class of expanded clone.

d_call	j_call	clone_size	v_call	cdr3_aa	cdr3_nt
TRBD1	TRBJ1-2	NA	TRBV23-1	CASSRTGGWDGYTF	TGCGCCAGCAGTCGAACAGGGGGTTGGGATGGCTACACCTTC
TRBD1	TRBJ2-2	NA	TRBV5-1	CASSSHPTGPTGELFF	TGCGCCAGCAGCTCACACCCGACAGGGCCAACCGGGGAGCTGTTTTTT
TRBD2	TRBJ2-3	NA	TRBV7-8	CASRPPGTSPSTDTQYF	TGTGCCAGCAGACCTCCTGGGACTAGCCCTAGCACAGATACGCAGTATTTT
NA	TRBJ2-7	few	TRBV9	CASSAQGRLSEQYF	TGTGCCAGCAGCGCCCAGGGTCGCTTAAGTGAGCAGTACTTC
NA	TRBJ2-1	few	TRBV10-3	CAIRIAGNNEQFF	TGTGCCATCAGGATCGCGGGAAACAATGAGCAGTTCTTC
TRBD1	TRBJ1-2	few	TRBV6-4	CASSPTGTGAGYTF	TGTGCCAGCAGTCCGACAGGGACCGGTGCAGGCTACACCTTC
TRBD2	TRBJ2-3	few	TRBV30	CAWSVTSGRPTDTQYF	TGTGCCTGGAGTGTAACTAGCGGGAGGCCCACAGATACGCAGTATTTT
NA	TRBJ2-7	NA	TRBV6-1	CASSEVTALTYEQYF	TGTGCCAGCAGTGAAGTAACAGCTCTAACCTACGAGCAGTACTTC
NA	TRBJ2-3	NA	TRBV7-2	CASSWPDTQYF	TGTGCCAGCAGCTGGCCAGATACGCAGTATTTT
NA	TRBJ2-7	NA	TRBV7-2	CASSLAVASLEQYF	TGTGCCAGCAGCTTAGCGGTAGCCTCCTTGGAGCAGTACTTC
TRBD1	TRBJ1-2	few	TRBV7-2	CASSSRDRGPYGYTF	TGTGCCAGCAGCTCCCGGGACAGGGGACCCTATGGCTACACCTTC
TRBD2	TRBJ2-1	NA	TRBV9	CASSPHEAGGLEQFF	TGTGCCAGCAGCCCCCATGAAGCGGGAGGTTTAGAGCAGTTCTTC
TRBD2	TRBJ2-1	NA	TRBV9	CASSVTSGSNQVKFF	TGTGCCAGCAGCGTAACTAGCGGGAGTAATCAAGTTAAGTTCTTC
NA	TRBJ2-1	few	TRBV30	CAWSGTGPPRNEQFF	TGTGCCTGGAGTGGCACAGGGCCCCCTCGGAATGAGCAGTTCTTC
NA	TRBJ2-5	NA	TRBV25-1	CASSGFTGGETQYF	TGTGCCAGCAGTGGTTTCACCGGGGGAGAGACCCAGTACTTC
TRBD1	TRBJ2-3	NA	TRBV6-5	CASMGQGSTDTQYF	TGTGCCAGCATGGGACAGGGGAGCACAGATACGCAGTATTTT
TRBD1	TRBJ2-3	NA	TRBV6-6	CASSYSRDRDADTQYF	TGTGCCAGCAGTTACTCGAGGGACAGGGATGCAGATACGCAGTATTTT
TRBD2	TRBJ2-3	NA	TRBV9	CASSTGLAGGPDTQYF	TGTGCCAGCAGCACCGGACTAGCGGGAGGTCCAGATACGCAGTATTTT
NA	TRBJ2-2	once	TRBV5-1	CASSLEGVGTGELFF	TGCGCCAGCAGCTTGGAAGGGGTCGGGACCGGGGAGCTGTTTTTT
TRBD1	TRBJ2-5	NA	TRBV18	CASSHGQEETQYF	TGTGCCAGCTCACATGGACAGGAAGAGACCCAGTACTTC
NA	TRBJ2-7	NA	TRBV9	CASSSGQPYEQYF	TGTGCCAGCAGCTCCGGACAGCCCTACGAGCAGTACTTC
NA	TRBJ2-3	few	TRBV15	CATSRDVVAMPDTQYF	TGTGCCACCAGCAGAGATGTGGTAGCGATGCCAGATACGCAGTATTTT
TRBD1	TRBJ1-2	NA	TRBV2	CASRAGTGQRGYTF	TGTGCCAGCAGAGCCGGGACAGGGCAGCGAGGCTACACCTTC
TRBD1	TRBJ1-2	NA	TRBV6-5	CASRALTGENYGYTF	TGTGCCAGCAGAGCCCTAACAGGGGAGAACTATGGCTACACCTTC
TRBD1	TRBJ1-4	NA	TRBV4-3	CASSQLTGANEKLFF	TGCGCCAGCAGCCAACTTACAGGGGCTAATGAAAAACTGTTTTTT
TRBD1	TRBJ2-2	NA	TRBV2	CASSEALQGATGELFF	TGTGCCAGCAGTGAAGCGCTTCAGGGGGCAACCGGGGAGCTGTTTTTT
NA	TRBJ2-5	NA	TRBV10-3	CAISEGAAAQETQYF	TGTGCCATCAGTGAGGGGGCGGCTGCCCAAGAGACCCAGTACTTC
TRBD2	TRBJ2-7	once	TRBV28	CASSLSGGSYEQYF	TGTGCCAGCAGTTTATCGGGGGGCTCCTACGAGCAGTACTTC
NA	TRBJ2-4	NA	TRBV29-1	CSVVAALAKNIQYF	TGCAGCGTTGTGGCGGCTTTAGCCAAAAACATTCAGTACTTC
NA	TRBJ2-3	NA	TRBV29-1	CSVSSLRGTDTQYF	TGCAGCGTTTCCTCATTGAGGGGCACAGATACGCAGTATTTT
NA	TRBJ2-3	few	TRBV5-1	CASSLGQGSTDTQYF	TGCGCCAGCAGCTTGGGGCAGGGTAGCACAGATACGCAGTATTTT
NA	TRBJ2-7	NA	TRBV5-1	CASSSYGAYEQYF	TGCGCCAGCAGCTCGTACGGGGCCTACGAGCAGTACTTC
TRBD1	TRBJ2-5	NA	TRBV4-1	CASSHRQGTRETQYF	TGCGCCAGCAGCCATCGACAGGGGACGAGGGAGACCCAGTACTTC
NA	TRBJ2-3	NA	TRBV6-4	CASSDLSTDTQYF	TGTGCCAGCAGCGACCTGAGCACAGATACGCAGTATTTT
NA	TRBJ1-1	NA	TRBV5-4	CASSLEQAGTEAFF	TGTGCCAGCAGCTTGGAACAGGCGGGAACTGAAGCTTTCTTT
NA	TRBJ2-3	few	TRBV30	CAWSTRSSATQYF	TGTGCCTGGAGTACCCGAAGTAGCGCTACGCAGTATTTT
NA	TRBJ2-7	few	TRBV7-9	CASSLVGSGAYEQYF	TGTGCCAGCAGCTTAGTGGGTAGCGGAGCCTACGAGCAGTACTTC
NA	TRBJ2-7	few	TRBV2	CASMPTISYEQYF	TGTGCCAGCATGCCGACTATATCCTACGAGCAGTACTTC
NA	TRBJ2-7	few	TRBV14	CASSQEWPESSYEQYF	TGTGCCAGCAGCCAAGAGTGGCCGGAGTCCTCCTACGAGCAGTACTTC
NA	TRBJ2-3	NA	TRBV27	CASSFIRGSVATDTQYF	TGTGCCAGCAGTTTTATCCGGGGGAGCGTGGCCACAGATACGCAGTATTTT
TRBD1	TRBJ2-7	NA	TRBV30	CAWRDPGQGLNEQYF	TGTGCCTGGAGAGATCCGGGACAGGGACTTAACGAGCAGTACTTC
NA	TRBJ1-2	few	TRBV18	CASSPGRDGGGYTF	TGTGCCAGCTCACCGGGGAGGGACGGCGGAGGCTACACCTTC
TRBD2	TRBJ2-1	NA	TRBV30	CACAAGAVEEFF	TGTGCCTGCGCGGCGGGAGCTGTGGAGGAGTTCTTC
TRBD2	TRBJ2-1	few	TRBV13	CASSSAGGVYNEQFF	TGTGCCAGCAGCTCGGCGGGAGGGGTCTACAATGAGCAGTTCTTC
NA	TRBJ2-1	few	TRBV29-1	CSVPRGGSYNEQFF	TGCAGCGTCCCTCGGGGTGGGAGCTACAATGAGCAGTTCTTC
NA	TRBJ2-6	NA	TRBV2	CASSDRQYSGANVLTF	TGTGCCAGCAGTGACCGACAGTACTCTGGGGCCAACGTCCTGACTTTC